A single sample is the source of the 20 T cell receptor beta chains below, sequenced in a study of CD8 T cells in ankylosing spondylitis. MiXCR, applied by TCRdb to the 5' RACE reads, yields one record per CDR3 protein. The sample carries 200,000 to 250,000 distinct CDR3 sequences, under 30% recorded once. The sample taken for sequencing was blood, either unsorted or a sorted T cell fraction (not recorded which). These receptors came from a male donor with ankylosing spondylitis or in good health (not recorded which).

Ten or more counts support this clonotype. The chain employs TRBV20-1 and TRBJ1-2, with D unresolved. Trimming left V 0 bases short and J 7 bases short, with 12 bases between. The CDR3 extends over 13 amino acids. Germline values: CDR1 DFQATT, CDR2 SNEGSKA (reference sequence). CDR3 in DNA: TGCAGTGCTAGAGATCCCCACAGCGCTGGCTACACCTTC. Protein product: CSARDPHSAGYTF.

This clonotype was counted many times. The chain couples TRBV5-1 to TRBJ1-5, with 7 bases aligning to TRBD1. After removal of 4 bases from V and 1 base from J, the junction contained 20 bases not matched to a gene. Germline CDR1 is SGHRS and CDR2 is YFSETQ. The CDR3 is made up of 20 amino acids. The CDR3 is CASSPYRGPVRRISNQPQHF. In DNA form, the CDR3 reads TGCGCCAGCAGCCCCTACAGGGGCCCGGTGAGGAGGATCAGCAATCAGCCCCAGCATTTT. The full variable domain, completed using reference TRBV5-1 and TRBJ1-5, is KAGVTQTPRYLIKTRGQQVTLSCSPISGHRSVSWYQQTPGQGLQFLFEYFSETQRNKGNFPGRFSGRQFSNSRSEMNVSTLELGDSALYLCASSPYRGPVRRISNQPQHFGDGTRLSIL.

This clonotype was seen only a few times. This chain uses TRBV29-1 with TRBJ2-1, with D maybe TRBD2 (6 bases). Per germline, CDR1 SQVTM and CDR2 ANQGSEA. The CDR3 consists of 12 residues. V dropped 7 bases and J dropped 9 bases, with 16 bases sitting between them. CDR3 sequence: CSAGTASGEQFF. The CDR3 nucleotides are TGCAGCGCCGGGACTGCCTCAGGTGAGCAGTTCTTC.

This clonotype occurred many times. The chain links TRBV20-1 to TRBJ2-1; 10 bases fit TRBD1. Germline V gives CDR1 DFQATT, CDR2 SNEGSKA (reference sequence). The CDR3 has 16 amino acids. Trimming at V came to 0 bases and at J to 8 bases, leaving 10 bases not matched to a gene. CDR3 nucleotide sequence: TGCAGTGCTAGAGATAGGGACAGGGGAAATTTTGATGAGCAGTTCTTC. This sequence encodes CSARDRDRGNFDEQFF.

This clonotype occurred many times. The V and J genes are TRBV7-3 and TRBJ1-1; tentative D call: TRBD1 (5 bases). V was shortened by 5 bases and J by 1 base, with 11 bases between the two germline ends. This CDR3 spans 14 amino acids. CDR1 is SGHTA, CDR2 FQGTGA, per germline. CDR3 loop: CASSIGAGNTEAFF. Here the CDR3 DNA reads TGTGCCAGCAGCATAGGGGCAGGGAACACTGAAGCTTTCTTT.

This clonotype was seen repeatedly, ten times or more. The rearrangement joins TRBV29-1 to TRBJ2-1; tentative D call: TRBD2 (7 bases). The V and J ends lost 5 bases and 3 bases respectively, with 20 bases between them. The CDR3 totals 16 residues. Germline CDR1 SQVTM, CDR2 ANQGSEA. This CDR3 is CSVKGDYQGDYNEQFF. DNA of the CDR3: TGCAGCGTTAAGGGGGACTACCAAGGGGACTACAATGAGCAGTTCTTC.

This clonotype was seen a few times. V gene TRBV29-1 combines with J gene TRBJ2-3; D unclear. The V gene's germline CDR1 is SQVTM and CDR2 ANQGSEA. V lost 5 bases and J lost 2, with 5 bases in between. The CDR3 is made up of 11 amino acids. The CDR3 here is CSVTSTDTQYF. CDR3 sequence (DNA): TGCAGCGTTACCTCCACAGATACGCAGTATTTT.

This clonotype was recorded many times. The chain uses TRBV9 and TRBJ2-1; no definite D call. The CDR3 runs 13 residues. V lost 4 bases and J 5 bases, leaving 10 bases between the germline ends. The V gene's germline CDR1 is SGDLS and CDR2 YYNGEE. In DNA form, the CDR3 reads TGTGCCAGCAGCCCCGGGCCCAACAATGAGCAGTTCTTC. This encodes CASSPGPNNEQFF.

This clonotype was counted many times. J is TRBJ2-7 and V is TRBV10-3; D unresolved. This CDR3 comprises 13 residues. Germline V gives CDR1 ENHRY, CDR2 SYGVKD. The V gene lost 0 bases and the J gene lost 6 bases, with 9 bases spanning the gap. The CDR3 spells CAISESSPGEQYF. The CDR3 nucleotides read TGTGCCATCAGTGAGTCGTCTCCGGGCGAGCAGTACTTC.

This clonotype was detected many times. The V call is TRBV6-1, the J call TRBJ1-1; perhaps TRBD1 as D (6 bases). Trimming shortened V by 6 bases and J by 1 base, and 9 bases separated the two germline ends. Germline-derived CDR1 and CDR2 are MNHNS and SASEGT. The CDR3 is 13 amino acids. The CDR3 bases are TGTGCCAGCAGACGACAGGAGAACACTGAAGCTTTCTTT. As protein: CASRRQENTEAFF.

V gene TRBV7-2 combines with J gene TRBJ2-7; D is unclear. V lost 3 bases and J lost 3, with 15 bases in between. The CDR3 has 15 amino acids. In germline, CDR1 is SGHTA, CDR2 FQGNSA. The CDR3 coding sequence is TGTGCCAGCAGCTTCTTCGTGGGGTTAGACTACGAGCAGTACTTC. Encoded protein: CASSFFVGLDYEQYF.

The CDR3 sequence is CSARSDRGLYNEQFF. Written as DNA, the CDR3 is TGCAGTGCTAGGTCGGACAGGGGGCTCTACAATGAGCAGTTCTTC. V and J are TRBV20-1 and TRBJ2-1; 11 nucleotides align to TRBD1. There are 15 residues in the CDR3. The V and J ends lost 3 bases and 3 bases, in that order; junction bases with no gene match: 4. The germline V gene has CDR1 DFQATT and CDR2 SNEGSKA (reference sequence).

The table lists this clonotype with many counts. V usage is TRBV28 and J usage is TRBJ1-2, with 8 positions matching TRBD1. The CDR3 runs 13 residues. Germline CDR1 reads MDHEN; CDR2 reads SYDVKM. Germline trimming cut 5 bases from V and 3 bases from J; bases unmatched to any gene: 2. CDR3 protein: CASSKQGDYGYTF. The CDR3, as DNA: TGTGCCAGCAGTAAACAGGGGGACTATGGCTACACCTTC.

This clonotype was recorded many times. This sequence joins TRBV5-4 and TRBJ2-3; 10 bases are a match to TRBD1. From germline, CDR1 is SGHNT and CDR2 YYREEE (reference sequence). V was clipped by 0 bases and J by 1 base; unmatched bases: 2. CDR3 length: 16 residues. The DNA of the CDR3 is TGTGCCAGCAGCTTGGGACAGGGGGCAGGCACAGATACGCAGTATTTT. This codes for CASSLGQGAGTDTQYF.

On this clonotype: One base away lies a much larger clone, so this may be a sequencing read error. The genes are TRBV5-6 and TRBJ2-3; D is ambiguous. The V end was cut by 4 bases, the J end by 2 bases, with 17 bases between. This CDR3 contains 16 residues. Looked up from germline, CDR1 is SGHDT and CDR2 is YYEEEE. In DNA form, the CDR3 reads TGTGCCAGCAGCCGTTGGGTGGGCGGAAACACAGATACGCAGTATTTT. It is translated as CASSRWVGGNTDTQYF.

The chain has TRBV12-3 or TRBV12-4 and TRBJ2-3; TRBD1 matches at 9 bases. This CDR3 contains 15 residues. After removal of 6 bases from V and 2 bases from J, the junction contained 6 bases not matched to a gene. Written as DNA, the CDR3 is TGTGCCAGCAGGCGTGGGACAGGGAACACAGATACGCAGTATTTT. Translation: CASRRGTGNTDTQYF.

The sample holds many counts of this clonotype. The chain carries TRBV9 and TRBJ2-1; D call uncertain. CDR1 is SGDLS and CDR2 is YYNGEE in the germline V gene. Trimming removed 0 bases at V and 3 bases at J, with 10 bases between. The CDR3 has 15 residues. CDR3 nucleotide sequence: TGTGCCAGCAGCGTAGAGGCACAGAGCTACAATGAGCAGTTCTTC. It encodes CASSVEAQSYNEQFF.

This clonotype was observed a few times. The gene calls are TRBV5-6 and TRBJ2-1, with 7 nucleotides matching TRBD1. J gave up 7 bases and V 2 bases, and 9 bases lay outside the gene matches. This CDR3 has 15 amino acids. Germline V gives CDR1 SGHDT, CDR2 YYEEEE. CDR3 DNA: TGTGCCAGCAGCTTCAGGGGGAGCGGCCCAAATGAGCAGTTCTTC. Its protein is CASSFRGSGPNEQFF.

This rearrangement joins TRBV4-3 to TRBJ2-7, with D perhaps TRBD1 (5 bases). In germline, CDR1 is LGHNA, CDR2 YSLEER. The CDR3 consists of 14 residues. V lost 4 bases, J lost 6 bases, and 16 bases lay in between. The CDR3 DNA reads TGCGCCAGCAGCCCCTCTCCAGGGTTGGGCGAGCAGTACTTC. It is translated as CASSPSPGLGEQYF.

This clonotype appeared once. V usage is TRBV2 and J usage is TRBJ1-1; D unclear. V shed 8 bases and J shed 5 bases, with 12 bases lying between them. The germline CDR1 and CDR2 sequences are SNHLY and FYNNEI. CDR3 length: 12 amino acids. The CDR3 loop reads CASDEGSTEAFF. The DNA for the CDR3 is TGTGCCAGCGACGAGGGATCGACTGAAGCTTTCTTT.